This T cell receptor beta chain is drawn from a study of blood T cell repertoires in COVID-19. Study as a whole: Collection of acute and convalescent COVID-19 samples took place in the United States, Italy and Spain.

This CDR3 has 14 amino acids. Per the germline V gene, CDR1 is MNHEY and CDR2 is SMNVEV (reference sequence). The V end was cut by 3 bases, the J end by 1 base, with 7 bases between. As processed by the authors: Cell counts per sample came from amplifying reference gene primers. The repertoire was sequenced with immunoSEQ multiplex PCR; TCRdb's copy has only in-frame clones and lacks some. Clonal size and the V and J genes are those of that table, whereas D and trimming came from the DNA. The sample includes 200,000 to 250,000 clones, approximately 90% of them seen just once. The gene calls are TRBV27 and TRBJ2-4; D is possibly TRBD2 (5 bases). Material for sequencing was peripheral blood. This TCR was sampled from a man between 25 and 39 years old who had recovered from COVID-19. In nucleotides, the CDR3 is TGTGCCAGCAGTTTTGAGGGTGCCAAAAACATTCAGTACTTC. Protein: CASSFEGAKNIQYF.